The 26 T cell receptor beta chains reported below all come from one sample, sequenced in a study of graft-versus-host responses after intestinal transplantation. Antigen specificity for these receptors is unknown. The table came from immunoSEQ multiplex PCR; TCRdb's copy has only in-frame clones and leaves some out. The top ten hold roughly 15% of the sample, which has around 88,000 clones, around four fifths seen once. The source was unstimulated CD8+ T cells sorted from spleen or lymph node cells, collected before intestinal transplant. The origin of the receptors is a human donor who received an intestinal transplant.

This chain uses TRBV7-6 with TRBJ2-3; D may be TRBD1 (5 bases). Trimming cost V 2 bases and J 1 base, with 13 bases left between them. The CDR3 consists of 16 residues. CDR1 and CDR2 (germline): SGHVS, FNYEAQ. The CDR3 DNA reads as TGTGCCAGCAGCTTAAGAGACAGCCTCGGCACAGATACGCAGTATTTT. This encodes CASSLRDSLGTDTQYF.

This CDR3 reads CASSEDRVGGNTEAFF. The CDR3 DNA follows: TGCGCCAGCAGTGAAGACAGGGTCGGAGGGAACACTGAAGCTTTCTTT. This rearrangement joins TRBV10-2 to TRBJ1-1; 7 bases are shared with TRBD1. The V and J ends lost 3 bases and 1 base, in that order; junction bases with no gene match: 8. The germline V gene has CDR1 WSHSY and CDR2 SAAADI. This CDR3 comprises 16 residues.

The V gene is TRBV21-1, the J gene TRBJ1-6; the table gives TRBD1 as D, unverified against the DNA. TRBV21-1 is listed as a pseudogene. CDR3 length equals 16 residues. For the CDR3, the DNA is TGTGCCAGCAGCAAAGCGCGTGCCAGGGGGCCGTCACCCCTCCACTTT. Its protein is CASSKARARGPSPLHF.

V gene TRBV27 combines with J gene TRBJ2-7; D is ambiguous. Trimming stripped 5 bases from V and 7 bases from J, with 15 bases between. Per the germline V gene, CDR1 is MNHEY and CDR2 is SMNVEV (reference sequence). The CDR3 loop spans 13 amino acids. In nucleotides, the CDR3 is TGTGCCAGCAGTGGCGACTTCCGCCGGGAGCAGTACTTC. Protein product: CASSGDFRREQYF.

This clone appeared a single time. V usage is TRBV12-2 and J usage is TRBJ1-5. TRBV12-2 is classified as a pseudogene. The CDR3 loop spans 11 amino acids. CDR3 sequence (DNA): TGTGCCCTACCGGCTTGTCAGCCCCAGCATTTT. Its translation: CALPACQPQHF.

The chain links TRBV7-9 to TRBJ2-7, with D perhaps TRBD2 (6 bases). The CDR3 length is 15 residues. V was clipped by 5 bases and J by 3 bases, with 17 bases between them. Germline V lookup: CDR1 SEHNR, CDR2 FQNEAQ (reference sequence). In DNA form, the CDR3 reads TGTGCCAGCAGCCTAGAAGGAGGGCCGTTCTACGAGCAGTACTTC. It yields the protein CASSLEGGPFYEQYF.

This chain uses TRBV6-5 with TRBJ1-5, with unresolved D. Germline V gene data show CDR1 as MNHEY and CDR2 as SVGAGI. CDR3 length equals 13 residues. V was clipped by 2 bases and J by 4 bases, with 6 bases between them. CDR3 bases: TGTGCCAGCAGTTACCCCGGAAATCAGCCCCAGCATTTT. Protein product: CASSYPGNQPQHF.

The chain combines TRBV28 with TRBJ1-1; D is ambiguous. Trimming removed 4 bases at V and 1 base at J, with 4 bases between. This CDR3 comprises 12 residues. From germline, CDR1 is MDHEN and CDR2 SYDVKM. CDR3 sequence reads: CASSYKNTEAFF. The CDR3 DNA follows: TGTGCCAGCAGTTACAAGAACACTGAAGCTTTCTTT.

The rearrangement joins TRBV6-1 to TRBJ2-1, with D hard to call. There are 15 residues in the CDR3. Trimming shortened V by 8 bases and J by 5 bases, and 19 bases separated the two germline ends. Germline-derived CDR1 and CDR2 are MNHNS and SASEGT. CDR3 residues: CASEEGPFPDNEQFF. For the CDR3, the DNA is TGTGCCAGCGAGGAAGGGCCCTTCCCCGACAATGAGCAGTTCTTC.

The chain uses TRBV6-5 and TRBJ2-1; D may be TRBD2 (6 bases). V lost 4 bases, J lost 6 bases, and 13 bases lay in between. Germline V gene sequence: CDR1 MNHEY, CDR2 SVGAGI. The CDR3 runs 14 residues. CDR3 sequence (DNA): TGTGCCAGCAGTTCCGGCGGGACCGCCAATGAGCAGTTCTTC. It specifies CASSSGGTANEQFF.

The V call is TRBV5-1, the J call TRBJ1-1; D gene unclear. V lost 0 bases to trimming and J lost 14 bases, with 8 bases between them. This CDR3 contains 10 residues. Germline values: CDR1 SGHRS, CDR2 YFSETQ. DNA for the CDR3: TGCGCCAGCAGCTTGGGACGGTTCTTCTTT. Translation gives CASSLGRFFF.

The V and J genes are TRBV5-4 and TRBJ2-1, with 8 positions matching TRBD2. J lost 7 bases, V lost 9 bases, and 9 bases had no gene match. The CDR3 is 13 residues long. In germline, CDR1 is SGHNT, CDR2 YYREEE (reference sequence). Here the CDR3 reads CATKGTRGNEQFF. CDR3 in DNA: TGTGCCACCAAGGGGACTAGAGGGAATGAGCAGTTCTTC. Full variable domain (rest looked up from reference TRBV5-4 and TRBJ2-1): ETGVTQSPTHLIKTRGQQVTLRCSSQSGHNTVSWYQQALGQGPQFIFQYYREEENGRGNFPPRFSGLQFPNYSSELNVNALELDDSALYLCATKGTRGNEQFFGPGTRLTVL.

This rearrangement joins TRBV5-4 to TRBJ2-7; possibly TRBD1 or TRBD2 for D (5 bases each). Germline CDR1 SGHNT, CDR2 YYREEE (reference sequence). The CDR3 loop spans 16 amino acids. The V and J ends lost 1 base and 3 bases respectively, with 17 bases between them. The CDR3 DNA is TGTGCCAGCAGCTTGCGGGTCCCGTGGGGGTTCTACGAGCAGTACTTC. This gives the protein CASSLRVPWGFYEQYF.

The V call is TRBV7-3, the J call TRBJ2-3, with D perhaps matching TRBD1 (6 bases). Per the germline V gene, CDR1 is SGHTA and CDR2 is FQGTGA. The V and J ends lost 5 bases and 0 bases respectively, with 15 bases between them. The CDR3 covers 16 residues. CDR3 sequence: CASSPSGQGSTDTQYF. The CDR3 nucleotides are TGTGCCAGCAGCCCCTCGGGGCAGGGGAGCACAGATACGCAGTATTTT.

This sequence joins TRBV13 and TRBJ2-5; the D call may be TRBD1 or TRBD2 (6 bases each). The V end lost 6 bases, the J end lost 1 base, and 15 bases lay between the germline ends. Germline assignment: CDR1 PRHDT and CDR2 FYEKMQ (reference sequence). This CDR3 comprises 15 residues. The CDR3 loop reads CASSPPGAGQETQYF. CDR3 sequence (DNA): TGTGCCAGCAGTCCCCCGGGGGCGGGCCAAGAGACCCAGTACTTC.

The V gene is TRBV27, the J gene TRBJ2-7; D possibly corresponds to TRBD2 (6 bases). The CDR3 runs 13 residues. The germline V gene encodes CDR1 MNHEY and CDR2 SMNVEV (reference sequence). V lost 6 bases and J lost 2, with 11 bases in between. The CDR3 DNA reads TGTGCCAGCAGCCGGAGGGGAGCCTACGAGCAGTACTTC. As protein: CASSRRGAYEQYF.

The chain links TRBV14 to TRBJ2-7, with 9 positions matching TRBD1. CDR1 and CDR2 from the germline V gene are SGHDN and FVKESK. CDR3 length: 11 residues. The V and J ends lost 10 bases and 4 bases, in that order; junction bases with no gene match: 2. CDR3 sequence: CATGQGYEQYF. The CDR3 DNA sequence: TGTGCCACCGGACAGGGGTACGAGCAGTACTTC. The full variable domain, with the rest looked up from reference TRBV14 and TRBJ2-7, is EAGVTQFPSHSVIEKGQTVTLRCDPISGHDNLYWYRRVMGKEIKFLLHFVKESKQDESGMPNNRFLAERTGGTYSTLKVQPAELEDSGVYFCATGQGYEQYFGPGTRLTVT.

In this sample, this clone turned up once. The chain couples TRBV4-1 to TRBJ1-5; D possibly corresponds to TRBD1 (6 bases). The CDR3 contains 13 residues. V was trimmed by 5 bases and J by 14 bases, leaving 19 bases between them. CDR1 MGHRA and CDR2 YSYEKL come from the germline V gene. CDR3 residues: CASSADLQGIEHF. The CDR3 nucleotides are TGCGCCAGCAGCGCAGACCTCCAGGGGATCGAGCATTTT.

The chain recombines TRBV19 with TRBJ1-1; D unclear. Germline CDR1 is LNHDA and CDR2 is SQIVND (reference sequence). The V gene lost 3 bases and the J gene lost 7 bases, with 12 bases spanning the gap. This CDR3 has 13 amino acids. The CDR3 sequence is CASSIASGGEAFF. CDR3 coding DNA: TGTGCCAGTAGTATTGCCAGCGGAGGTGAAGCTTTCTTT.

The CDR3 loop reads CASKNSTWVNEQFF. CDR3 DNA sequence: TGTGCCAGCAAAAACTCGACCTGGGTAAATGAGCAGTTCTTC. V usage is TRBV13 and J usage is TRBJ2-1; no firm D call. The CDR3 sequence is 14 residues long. Germline V lookup: CDR1 PRHDT, CDR2 FYEKMQ (reference sequence). V gave up 7 bases and J gave up 7 bases, with 17 bases separating them.

With respect to this clone: At one end, the junction sequence differs from germline, possibly due to a read error. CDR3 nucleotides: TGTGCCGGCAGCCTCGGGACTAGCTACAATGAGCAGTTCTTC. It is translated as CAGSLGTSYNEQFF. The rearrangement uses TRBV28 and TRBJ2-1; 8 bases match TRBD2. Looked up from germline, CDR1 is MDHEN and CDR2 is SYDVKM. This CDR3 is built from 14 residues.

This chain links TRBV21-1 with TRBJ2-3; the table gives TRBD1 as D, unverified against the DNA. TRBV21-1 is noted as a pseudogene. The CDR3 covers 16 residues. CDR3 in amino acids: CASSKVQGASADTQYF. Written as DNA, the CDR3 is TGTGCCAGCAGCAAAGTTCAGGGGGCGAGCGCAGATACGCAGTATTTT.

This clone was recorded once. The V call is TRBV28, the J call TRBJ2-2, with 9 bases identical to TRBD2. The CDR3 runs 15 residues. CDR1 and CDR2 (germline): MDHEN, SYDVKM. Trimming cost V 5 bases and J 5 bases; bases outside gene matches: 6. DNA for the CDR3: TGTGCCAGCAGTCCTAGCGGGACGTATACCGGGGAGCTGTTTTTT. Translation gives CASSPSGTYTGELFF.

The chain has TRBV13 and TRBJ2-7, with 8 bases aligning to TRBD2. Trimming took 2 bases from V and 3 from J; bases not matched to a gene: 6. Germline lookup yields CDR1 PRHDT and CDR2 FYEKMQ (reference sequence). This CDR3 contains 15 residues. The CDR3: CASSLRGGPFYEQYF. The CDR3 DNA reads as TGTGCCAGCAGCTTACGGGGGGGACCCTTCTACGAGCAGTACTTC.

The gene calls are TRBV6-1 and TRBJ2-7; D unclear. Germline V gives CDR1 MNHNS, CDR2 SASEGT. This CDR3 is built from 15 residues. Deletions cut 0 bases from V and 0 bases from J, with 9 bases between. The DNA of the CDR3 is TGTGCCAGCAGTGAAGCCCTGCATTCCTCCTACGAGCAGTACTTC. Its protein is CASSEALHSSYEQYF.

The gene calls are TRBV9 and TRBJ2-3; 12 bases align to TRBD2. Germline V gives CDR1 SGDLS, CDR2 YYNGEE. This CDR3 is built from 19 residues. The V gene end was trimmed by 4 bases and the J gene end by 1 base; junction bases not matched to a gene: 13. CDR3 nucleotide sequence: TGTGCCAGCAGCAAAAGGACTAGCGGGGTCGCGGGACGCACAGATACGCAGTATTTT. Encoded protein: CASSKRTSGVAGRTDTQYF.